Listed below are T cell receptor beta chains from one sample, sequenced in a study of low-dose radiotherapy and immunotherapy resistance in tumors. TCRdb analysed the reads with MiXCR anew, one entry per CDR3 protein. Altogether approximately 100,000 distinct CDR3 sequences are present, 20% to 25% being singletons, with the ten largest covering about 4%. The material sequenced was PBMCs, taken after low-dose radiotherapy plus immunotherapy. These receptors all stem from a male donor with prostate cancer. The CDR3 runs from the conserved cysteine through the conserved F or W. Each record gives: CDR3 protein, CDR3 DNA, clone size, V gene, J gene, CDR3 length, D gene. D genes are given only for firm matches. Size is stated for part of the rows, as once, few or many counts, or as a class when the clone is expanded.

CDR3 protein: CASRAGTGGTNSPLHF; CDR3 DNA: TGCGCCAGCAGGGCCGGGACAGGGGGGACCAATTCACCCCTCCACTTT; clone size: -; V gene: TRBV5-1; J gene: TRBJ1-6; CDR3 length: 16; D gene: TRBD1
CDR3 protein: CASVAGTSTDTQYF; CDR3 DNA: TGTGCTAGCGTAGCGGGAACTAGCACAGATACGCAGTATTTT; clone size: many; V gene: TRBV12-5; J gene: TRBJ2-3; CDR3 length: 14; D gene: TRBD2
CDR3 protein: CSAPGQATGELFF; CDR3 DNA: TGCAGTGCTCCGGGACAGGCTACCGGGGAGCTGTTTTTT; clone size: -; V gene: TRBV20-1; J gene: TRBJ2-2; CDR3 length: 13; D gene: TRBD1
CDR3 protein: CASSPSGGGTETQYF; CDR3 DNA: TGTGCCAGCAGCCCCTCCGGGGGGGGCACGGAGACCCAGTACTTC; clone size: -; V gene: TRBV7-2; J gene: TRBJ2-5; CDR3 length: 15; D gene: TRBD2
CDR3 protein: CASRPGDYNEQFF; CDR3 DNA: TGCGCCAGCAGACCGGGGGACTACAATGAGCAGTTCTTC; clone size: many; V gene: TRBV5-1; J gene: TRBJ2-1; CDR3 length: 13; D gene: -
CDR3 protein: CASSSLESGGRYF; CDR3 DNA: TGTGCCAGCAGTTCCCTGGAAAGCGGGGGTAGATATTTT; clone size: many; V gene: TRBV6-6; J gene: TRBJ2-3; CDR3 length: 13; D gene: TRBD2
CDR3 protein: CASSSQGNQPQHF; CDR3 DNA: TGCGCCAGCAGCTCGCAGGGAAATCAGCCCCAGCATTTT; clone size: many; V gene: TRBV5-1; J gene: TRBJ1-5; CDR3 length: 13; D gene: -
CDR3 protein: CASSLIGGPRGPQHF; CDR3 DNA: TGTGCCAGCAGCTTAATTGGGGGGCCGCGTGGGCCCCAGCATTTT; clone size: -; V gene: TRBV7-2; J gene: TRBJ1-5; CDR3 length: 15; D gene: -
CDR3 protein: CASSGNRVAGTEAFF; CDR3 DNA: TGTGCCAGCAGTGGGAACAGGGTTGCGGGCACTGAAGCTTTCTTT; clone size: many; V gene: TRBV2; J gene: TRBJ1-1; CDR3 length: 15; D gene: -
CDR3 protein: CASSRTGAAGTGATGELFF; CDR3 DNA: TGTGCCAGCAGCCGCACCGGGGCCGCCGGGACAGGGGCCACCGGGGAGCTGTTTTTT; clone size: many; V gene: TRBV7-9; J gene: TRBJ2-2; CDR3 length: 19; D gene: TRBD1
CDR3 protein: CASSRTGIGEQFF; CDR3 DNA: TGTGCCAGCAGCCGGACAGGGATCGGTGAGCAGTTCTTC; clone size: -; V gene: TRBV11-3; J gene: TRBJ2-1; CDR3 length: 13; D gene: TRBD1
CDR3 protein: CASSLEDPANQPQHF; CDR3 DNA: TGCGCCAGCAGCTTGGAAGATCCCGCGAATCAGCCCCAGCATTTT; clone size: -; V gene: TRBV5-1; J gene: TRBJ1-5; CDR3 length: 15; D gene: -
CDR3 protein: CATSDLSAGKETQYF; CDR3 DNA: TGTGCCACCAGTGATTTGTCTGCAGGGAAAGAGACCCAGTACTTC; clone size: -; V gene: TRBV24-1; J gene: TRBJ2-5; CDR3 length: 15; D gene: -
CDR3 protein: CASSLSDRSDTQYF; CDR3 DNA: TGCGCCAGCAGCTTGTCTGATCGGTCAGATACGCAGTATTTT; clone size: many; V gene: TRBV5-1; J gene: TRBJ2-3; CDR3 length: 14; D gene: -
CDR3 protein: CASSARDLEQFF; CDR3 DNA: TGTGCCAGCAGTGCCCGGGACCTCGAGCAGTTCTTC; clone size: many; V gene: TRBV2; J gene: TRBJ2-1; CDR3 length: 12; D gene: -
CDR3 protein: CASSNYGYTF; CDR3 DNA: TGTGCCAGCAGCAATTATGGCTACACCTTC; clone size: many; V gene: TRBV2; J gene: TRBJ1-2; CDR3 length: 10; D gene: -
CDR3 protein: CSARAGTSGGDTQYF; CDR3 DNA: TGCAGTGCTAGAGCCGGGACTAGCGGGGGAGATACGCAGTATTTT; clone size: many; V gene: TRBV20-1; J gene: TRBJ2-3; CDR3 length: 15; D gene: TRBD2
CDR3 protein: CSAKPWDRGLTEAFF; CDR3 DNA: TGCAGTGCTAAACCTTGGGACAGGGGGCTCACTGAAGCTTTCTTT; clone size: many; V gene: TRBV20-1; J gene: TRBJ1-1; CDR3 length: 15; D gene: TRBD1
CDR3 protein: CASTFGTAYYF; CDR3 DNA: TGTGCCAGCACCTTCGGGACGGCCTATTACTTC; clone size: many; V gene: TRBV6-2/TRBV6-3; J gene: TRBJ2-5; CDR3 length: 11; D gene: -
CDR3 protein: CASSQGGQLQETQYF; CDR3 DNA: TGTGCCAGCAGCCAAGGGGGACAGCTCCAAGAGACCCAGTACTTC; clone size: many; V gene: TRBV3-1; J gene: TRBJ2-5; CDR3 length: 15; D gene: TRBD1
CDR3 protein: CATTRTHRAANYGYTF; CDR3 DNA: TGTGCCACTACGAGAACTCACAGGGCCGCTAACTATGGCTACACCTTC; clone size: once; V gene: TRBV6-5; J gene: TRBJ1-2; CDR3 length: 16; D gene: -
CDR3 protein: CASSLVREADTQYF; CDR3 DNA: TGTGCCAGCAGCTTGGTAAGGGAGGCAGATACGCAGTATTTT; clone size: many; V gene: TRBV5-4; J gene: TRBJ2-3; CDR3 length: 14; D gene: -
CDR3 protein: CSVEDPGAGNTIYF; CDR3 DNA: TGCAGCGTTGAAGACCCAGGGGCTGGAAACACCATATATTTT; clone size: many; V gene: TRBV29-1; J gene: TRBJ1-3; CDR3 length: 14; D gene: -
CDR3 protein: CASSLRRVLDTQYF; CDR3 DNA: TGTGCCAGCAGCTTACGCAGGGTCTTGGATACGCAGTATTTT; clone size: -; V gene: TRBV13; J gene: TRBJ2-3; CDR3 length: 14; D gene: -